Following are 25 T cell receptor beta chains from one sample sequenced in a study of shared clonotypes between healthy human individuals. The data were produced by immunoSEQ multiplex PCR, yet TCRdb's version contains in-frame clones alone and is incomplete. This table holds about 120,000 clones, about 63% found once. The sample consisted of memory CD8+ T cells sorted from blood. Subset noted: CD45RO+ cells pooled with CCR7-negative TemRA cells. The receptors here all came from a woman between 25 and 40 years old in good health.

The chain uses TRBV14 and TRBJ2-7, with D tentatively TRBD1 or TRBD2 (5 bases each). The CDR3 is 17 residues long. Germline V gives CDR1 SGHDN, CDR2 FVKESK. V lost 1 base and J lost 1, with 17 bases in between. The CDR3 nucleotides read TGTGCCAGCAGCCAAGGCGTTCTAAGGGGCGGGTCCTACGAGCAGTACTTC. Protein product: CASSQGVLRGGSYEQYF. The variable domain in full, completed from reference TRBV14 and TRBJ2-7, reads EAGVTQFPSHSVIEKGQTVTLRCDPISGHDNLYWYRRVMGKEIKFLLHFVKESKQDESGMPNNRFLAERTGGTYSTLKVQPAELEDSGVYFCASSQGVLRGGSYEQYFGPGTRLTVT.

The CDR3 region has the DNA TGTGCCAGCAGTGAGCCGGGGGTCCCCACAGATACGCAGTATTTT. It is translated as CASSEPGVPTDTQYF. The chain has TRBV2 and TRBJ2-3; TRBD2 might be the D (6 bases). The CDR3 is made up of 15 amino acids. Germline assignment: CDR1 SNHLY and CDR2 FYNNEI. Between the trimmed V and J ends, which lost 3 bases and 2 bases, there was a span of 12 bases.

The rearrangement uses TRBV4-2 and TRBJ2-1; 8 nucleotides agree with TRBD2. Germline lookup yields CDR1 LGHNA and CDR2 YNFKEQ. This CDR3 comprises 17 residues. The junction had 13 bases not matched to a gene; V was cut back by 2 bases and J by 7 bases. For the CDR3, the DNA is TGTGCCAGCAGCCAACCCGGACTAGCCCTAAAAAAAAATGAGCAGTTCTTC. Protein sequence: CASSQPGLALKKNEQFF.

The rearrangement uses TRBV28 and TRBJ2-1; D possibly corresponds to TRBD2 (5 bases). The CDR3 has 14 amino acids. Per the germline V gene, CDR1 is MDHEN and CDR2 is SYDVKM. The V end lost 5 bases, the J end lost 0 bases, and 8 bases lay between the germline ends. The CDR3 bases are TGTGCCAGCAGTCCTGGGAGCTCCTACAATGAGCAGTTCTTC. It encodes CASSPGSSYNEQFF.

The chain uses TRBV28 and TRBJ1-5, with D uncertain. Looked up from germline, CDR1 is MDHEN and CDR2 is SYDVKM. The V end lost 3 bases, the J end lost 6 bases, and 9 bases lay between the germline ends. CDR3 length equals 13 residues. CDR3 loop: CASSFFCCQPQHF. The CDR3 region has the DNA TGTGCCAGCAGTTTTTTTTGCTGTCAGCCCCAGCATTTT.

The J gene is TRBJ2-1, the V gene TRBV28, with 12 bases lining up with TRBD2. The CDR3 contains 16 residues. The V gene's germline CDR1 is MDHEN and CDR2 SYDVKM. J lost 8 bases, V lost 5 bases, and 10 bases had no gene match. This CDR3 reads CASSGILAGGPDEQFF. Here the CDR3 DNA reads TGTGCCAGCAGTGGGATCCTAGCGGGAGGGCCCGATGAGCAGTTCTTC.

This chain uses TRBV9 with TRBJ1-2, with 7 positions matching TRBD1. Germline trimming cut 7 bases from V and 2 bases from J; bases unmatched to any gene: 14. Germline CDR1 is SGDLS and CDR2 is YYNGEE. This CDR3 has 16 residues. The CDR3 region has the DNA TGTGCCAGCTGGGGATTAGGCCGAGGGGGCAACTATGGCTACACCTTC. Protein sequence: CASWGLGRGGNYGYTF.

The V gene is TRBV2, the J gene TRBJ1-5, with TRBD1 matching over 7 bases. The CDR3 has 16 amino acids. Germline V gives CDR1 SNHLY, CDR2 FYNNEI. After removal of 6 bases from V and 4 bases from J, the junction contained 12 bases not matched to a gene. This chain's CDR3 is CASRRAGDSRNQPQHF. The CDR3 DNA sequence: TGTGCCAGCAGGAGAGCGGGGGACAGTCGGAATCAGCCCCAGCATTTT.

The CDR3 is CASSFCPGPRPTDTQYF. The CDR3, as DNA: TGTGCCAGCAGCTTCTGTCCGGGACCGCGACCCACAGATACGCAGTATTTT. The chain is built from TRBV12-1 and TRBJ2-3. TRBV12-1 is a recognized pseudogene. This CDR3 contains 17 residues.

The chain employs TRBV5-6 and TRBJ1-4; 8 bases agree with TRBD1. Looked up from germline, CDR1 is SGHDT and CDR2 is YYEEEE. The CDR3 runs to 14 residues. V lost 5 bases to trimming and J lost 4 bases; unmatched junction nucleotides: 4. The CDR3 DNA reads TGTGCCAGCAGGAAACAGGGGGTTAATGAAAAACTGTTTTTT. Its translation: CASRKQGVNEKLFF.

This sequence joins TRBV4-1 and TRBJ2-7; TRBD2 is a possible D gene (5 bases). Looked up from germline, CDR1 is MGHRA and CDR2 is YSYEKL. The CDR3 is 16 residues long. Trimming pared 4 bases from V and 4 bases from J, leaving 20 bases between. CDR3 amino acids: CASSPLVANGMYEQYF. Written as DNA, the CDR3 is TGCGCCAGCAGCCCCCTAGTAGCGAATGGGATGTACGAGCAGTACTTC.

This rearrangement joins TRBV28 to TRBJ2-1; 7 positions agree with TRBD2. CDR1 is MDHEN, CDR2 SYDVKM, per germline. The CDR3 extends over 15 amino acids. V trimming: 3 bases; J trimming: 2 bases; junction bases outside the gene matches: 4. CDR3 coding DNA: TGTGCCAGCAGTTTTTTCCTAGCGGCCTACAATGAGCAGTTCTTC. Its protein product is CASSFFLAAYNEQFF.

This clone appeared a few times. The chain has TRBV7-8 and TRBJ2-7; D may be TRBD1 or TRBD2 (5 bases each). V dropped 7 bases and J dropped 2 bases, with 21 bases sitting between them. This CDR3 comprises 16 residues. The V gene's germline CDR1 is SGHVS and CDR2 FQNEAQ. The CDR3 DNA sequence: TGTGCCAGCACCCCCTCTCCCGGGACCGAGACCTACGAGCAGTACTTC. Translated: CASTPSPGTETYEQYF. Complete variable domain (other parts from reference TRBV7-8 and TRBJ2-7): GAGVSQSPRYKVAKRGQDVALRCDPISGHVSLFWYQQALGQGPEFLTYFQNEAQLDKSGLPSDRFFAERPEGSVSTLKIQRTQQEDSAVYLCASTPSPGTETYEQYFGPGTRLTVT.

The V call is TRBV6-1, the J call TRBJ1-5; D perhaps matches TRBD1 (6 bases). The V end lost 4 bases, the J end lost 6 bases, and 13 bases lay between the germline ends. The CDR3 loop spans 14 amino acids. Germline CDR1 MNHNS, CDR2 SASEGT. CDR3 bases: TGTGCCAGCAGTGGGGTCATCAGGGGTCAGCCCCAGCATTTT. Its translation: CASSGVIRGQPQHF.

The CDR3 spells CASSEAEGAGGDEQYF. DNA of the CDR3: TGTGCCAGCAGTGAAGCGGAGGGGGCGGGAGGGGACGAGCAGTACTTC. This chain links TRBV6-1 with TRBJ2-5; the match to TRBD2 covers 9 bases. The end of the DNA is better explained by TRBJ2-7, so the J call may be wrong. The germline CDR1 and CDR2 sequences are MNHNS and SASEGT. The CDR3 spans 16 residues.

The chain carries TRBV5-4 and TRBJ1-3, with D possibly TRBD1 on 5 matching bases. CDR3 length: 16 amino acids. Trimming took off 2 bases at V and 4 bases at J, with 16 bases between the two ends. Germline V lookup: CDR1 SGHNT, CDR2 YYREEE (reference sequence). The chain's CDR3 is CASSFMGGVMGNTIYF. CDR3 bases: TGTGCCAGCAGCTTTATGGGAGGGGTAATGGGAAACACCATATATTTT.

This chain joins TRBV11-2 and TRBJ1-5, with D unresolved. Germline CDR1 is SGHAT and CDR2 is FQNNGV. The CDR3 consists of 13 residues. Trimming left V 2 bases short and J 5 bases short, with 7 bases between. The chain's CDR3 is CASSLFPYQPQHF. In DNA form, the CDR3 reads TGTGCCAGCAGCTTATTCCCGTATCAGCCCCAGCATTTT.

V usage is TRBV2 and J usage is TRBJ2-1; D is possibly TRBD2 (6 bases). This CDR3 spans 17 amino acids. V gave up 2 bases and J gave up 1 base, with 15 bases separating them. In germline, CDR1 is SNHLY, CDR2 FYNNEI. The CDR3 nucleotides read TGTGCCAGCAGTGAAATACCGGGGGTTAGGTCCTACAATGAGCAGTTCTTC. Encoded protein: CASSEIPGVRSYNEQFF.

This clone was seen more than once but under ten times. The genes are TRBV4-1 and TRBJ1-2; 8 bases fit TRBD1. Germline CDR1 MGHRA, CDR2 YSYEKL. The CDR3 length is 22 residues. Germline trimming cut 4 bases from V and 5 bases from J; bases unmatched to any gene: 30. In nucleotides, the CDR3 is TGCGCCAGCAGCCCTAATCGAGTGTATCCCCCAGGCCAGGGGGCGAAGAATTATGGCTACACCTTC. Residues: CASSPNRVYPPGQGAKNYGYTF.

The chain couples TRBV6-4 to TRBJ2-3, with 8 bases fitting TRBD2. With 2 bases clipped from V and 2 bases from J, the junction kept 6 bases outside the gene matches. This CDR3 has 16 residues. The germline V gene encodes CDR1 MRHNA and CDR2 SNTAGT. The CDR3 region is CASSDTTGGPTDTQYF. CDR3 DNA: TGTGCCAGCAGTGACACGACGGGAGGGCCCACAGATACGCAGTATTTT.

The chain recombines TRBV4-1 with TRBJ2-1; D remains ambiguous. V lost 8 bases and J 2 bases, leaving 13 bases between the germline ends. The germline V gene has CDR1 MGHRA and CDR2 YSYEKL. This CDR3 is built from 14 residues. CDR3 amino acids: CASSRIPAYNEQFF. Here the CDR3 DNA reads TGCGCCAGCTCCAGGATCCCTGCCTACAATGAGCAGTTCTTC.

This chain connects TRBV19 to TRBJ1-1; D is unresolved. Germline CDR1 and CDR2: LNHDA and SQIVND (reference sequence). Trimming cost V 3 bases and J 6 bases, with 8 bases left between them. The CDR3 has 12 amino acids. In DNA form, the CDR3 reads TGTGCCAGTAGTATCGGGAGATCTGAAGCTTTCTTT. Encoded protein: CASSIGRSEAFF.

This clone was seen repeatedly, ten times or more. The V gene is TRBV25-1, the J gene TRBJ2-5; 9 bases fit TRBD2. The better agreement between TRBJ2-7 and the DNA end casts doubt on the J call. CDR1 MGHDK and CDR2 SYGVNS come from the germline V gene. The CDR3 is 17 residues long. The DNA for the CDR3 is TGTGCCAGCAGTGAATCCGGCCTAGCGGGGTTCTCCTACGAGCAGTACTTC. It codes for CASSESGLAGFSYEQYF.

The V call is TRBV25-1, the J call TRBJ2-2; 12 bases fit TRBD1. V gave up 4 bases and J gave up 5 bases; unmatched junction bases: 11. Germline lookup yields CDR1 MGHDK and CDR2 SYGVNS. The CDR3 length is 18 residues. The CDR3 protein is CASSVKTGQGAWTGELFF. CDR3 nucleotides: TGTGCCAGCAGTGTAAAAACGGGACAGGGGGCTTGGACCGGGGAGCTGTTTTTT. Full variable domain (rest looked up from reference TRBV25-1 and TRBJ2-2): EADIYQTPRYLVIGTGKKITLECSQTMGHDKMYWYQQDPGMELHLIHYSYGVNSTEKGDLSSESTVSRIRTEHFPLTLESARPSHTSQYLCASSVKTGQGAWTGELFFGEGSRLTVL.

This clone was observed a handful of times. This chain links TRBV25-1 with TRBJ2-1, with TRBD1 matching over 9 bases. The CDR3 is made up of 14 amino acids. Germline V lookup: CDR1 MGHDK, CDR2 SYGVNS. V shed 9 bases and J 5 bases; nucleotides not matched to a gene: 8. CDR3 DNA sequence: TGTGCCAGTTCTACAGGGGGCGCAAACAATGAGCAGTTCTTC. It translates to CASSTGGANNEQFF. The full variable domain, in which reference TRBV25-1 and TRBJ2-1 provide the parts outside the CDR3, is EADIYQTPRYLVIGTGKKITLECSQTMGHDKMYWYQQDPGMELHLIHYSYGVNSTEKGDLSSESTVSRIRTEHFPLTLESARPSHTSQYLCASSTGGANNEQFFGPGTRLTVL.